This TCR beta chain came from a study of blood T cells in healthy people across ages (dated by TCRdb to about 2015). Regarding the research as a whole: In model experiments, template switching captured roughly one uniquely barcoded TCR beta cDNA molecule for every two T cells. Donors of different ages were randomly distributed across sequencing lanes to avoid experimental bias. Age-related changes in TCR beta repertoire diversity were measured in the study by deep sequencing normalized with unique cDNA molecular identifiers. For two donors (one aged 18 to 29 and one aged 80 or older), the study analyzed two additional independent replicas of 1 million unique cDNA reads from the same blood draw. The donors were split into four age groups: young (average 16 years), middle-aged (39), aged (about 56) and long-lived (more than 80). General study outcomes and caveats: Because profiling used bulk unsorted PBMCs, naive and antigen-experienced compartments could not be compared conclusively. Observed TCR beta diversity correlated strongly with the percentage of naive T cells measured by flow cytometry. Estimates of total diversity based on one million sequenced T cells were considered lower bounds and underestimates. The long-lived group showed more naive CD4+ T cells, fewer expanded clones and increased TCR diversity than the aged group, suggesting age selection. As age increased, observed TCR beta diversity per million T cells dropped in a roughly linear way, and a significant reduction was already evident by age about 40. The CMV infection status of donors was not known, potentially confounding age-related changes in expanded clonotypes.

The CDR3 runs 15 amino acids, cysteine and phenylalanine included. Just CDR3 DNA is preserved here, 45 bases in frame from base 1. The germline V gene gives CDR1 as MDHEN and CDR2 as SYDVKM. The protocol used for the library was 5' RACE. Sequencing used an Illumina HiSeq 2500. A second about 7 to 11 cycle PCR used a sample-barcoded 5' primer and a J-beta primer mix. A unique molecular identifier was introduced onto each TCR beta cDNA molecule by a template-switch 5' adaptor carrying 12 random nucleotides. Each sample yielded at least 2.5 million CDR3-containing paired-end reads. First-strand cDNA was synthesized from all RNA with the Mint cDNA synthesis kit, primed by a TRBC-specific oligonucleotide. Following uracil-DNA glycosylase treatment, a first 18-cycle PCR with universal primers M1SS and BC2_uni_R was performed on all cDNA. As for the original processing: Each sample was normalized by randomly selecting 1 million high-quality reads, each carrying a distinct molecular identifier. Instead of being binned into consensus sequences, reads that shared molecular identifiers were thrown out. MiTCR, with a Q25 quality threshold and the strictest error-elimination algorithm, was used for CDR3 identification, clonotype clustering and error correction. Lower-bound total TCR beta diversity was estimated with a nonparametric unseen species model using Euler transformation. The public reads were reprocessed in TCRdb via fastp at Q25 and MiXCR, keeping in-frame beta chains. Entries that share a CDR3 protein sequence are merged under the most common genes and DNA. TCRdb's processing, not the authors', yielded these V and J calls. In this sample the table shows about 730,000 distinct CDR3 sequences, 43% of which occur a single time. Clones ranked in the top ten supply 20% to 25% of the sample.

Systemically healthy Caucasian individuals from Russia, 39 in total and aged roughly 6 to 100 years, were included as donors. Ten milliliters of peripheral blood were drawn from each donor into EDTA-treated Vacutainer tubes. Ficoll-Paque density-gradient centrifugation was used to isolate PBMCs, with at least 7 million per sample. Total RNA, at least 6 micrograms per sample, was extracted from PBMCs with Trizol reagent. For every donor, flow cytometry on a PBMC aliquot measured the percentage of naive CD45RAhigh/CD27high T cells. Points on this clonotype: Its binding antigen is unknown. There are no base qualities to consult, and no much larger clone falls within one base.

The V and J segments used are TRBV28 and TRBJ2-5; the D gene is unclear. TRBJ2-4 matches the DNA end more closely, so the J call is doubtful. This TCR came from a woman aged 55-69 years in good health. Sequences were obtained from blood. CDR3 sequence: CASSPVPFLLNIQYF. The DNA is as follows: TGTGCCAGCAGTCCTGTGCCGTTCCTATTAAACATTCAGTACTTC.